Listed here are 22 T cell receptor beta chains from one sample, sequenced in a study of CD8 T cells in ankylosing spondylitis. Each CDR3 protein gets one entry after TCRdb re-called the 5' RACE reads with MiXCR. The sample shows some 200,000 distinct CDR3 sequences, about 13% of them seen only once. The sample consisted of blood, either unsorted or a sorted T cell fraction (not recorded which). Receptor source: a male donor with ankylosing spondylitis or in good health (not recorded which).

The rearrangement joins TRBV15 to TRBJ1-1; D ambiguous. Germline V gene data show CDR1 as LNHNV and CDR2 as YYDKDF (reference sequence). The CDR3 has 14 amino acids. V was cut by 0 bases and J by 5 bases, with 10 bases left in between. CDR3 loop: CATSRDWDGTEAFF. The DNA of the CDR3 is TGTGCCACCAGCAGAGATTGGGATGGGACTGAAGCTTTCTTT.

The chain carries TRBV10-3 and TRBJ2-7, with 7 bases fitting TRBD2. V lost 3 bases and J lost 3; bases outside the gene matches: 5. The CDR3 is 14 amino acids. Germline V CDR1 and CDR2: ENHRY, SYGVKD. This CDR3 is CAISEVAGYYEQYF. DNA for the CDR3: TGTGCCATCAGTGAAGTAGCGGGTTACTACGAGCAGTACTTC.

This clonotype came up a few times. V gene TRBV12-3 or TRBV12-4 combines with J gene TRBJ1-4; no firm D call. The CDR3 has 15 amino acids. V lost 6 bases and J 3 bases, leaving 14 bases between the germline ends. For the CDR3, the DNA is TGTGCCAGCAGCTTTATCCCGCGCCCTAATGAAAAACTGTTTTTT. Amino acid sequence: CASSFIPRPNEKLFF.

The V and J genes are TRBV19 and TRBJ1-1, with TRBD1 identical over 7 bases. The CDR3 has 15 amino acids. Trimming at V came to 5 bases and at J to 7 bases, leaving 13 bases not matched to a gene. Germline CDR1 and CDR2: LNHDA and SQIVND (reference sequence). The CDR3 DNA reads as TGTGCCAGTAGTCCGACTTCGACAGGGCTCGATGAAGCTTTCTTT. This translates into CASSPTSTGLDEAFF.

The rearrangement links TRBV7-2 to TRBJ2-2, with TRBD1 identical over 7 bases. Unmatched junction bases numbered 8, after V lost 2 bases and J lost 5 bases. There are 16 residues in the CDR3. Germline V gene lookup returns CDR1 SGHTA and CDR2 FQGNSA. CDR3 nucleotides: TGTGCCAGCAGCTTACAGACAGGGTGGCGGACCGGGGAGCTGTTTTTT. It encodes CASSLQTGWRTGELFF. The variable domain in full, with the rest retrieved from reference TRBV7-2 and TRBJ2-2, is GAGVSQSPSNKVTEKGKDVELRCDPISGHTALYWYRQSLGQGLEFLIYFQGNSAPDKSGLPSDRFSAERTGGSVSTLTIQRTQQEDSAVYLCASSLQTGWRTGELFFGEGSRLTVL.

The sample holds a few counts of this clonotype. The J gene is TRBJ2-1, the V gene TRBV27; D perhaps matches TRBD2 (5 bases). The germline V gene encodes CDR1 MNHEY and CDR2 SMNVEV (reference sequence). The CDR3 totals 14 residues. The V and J ends lost 5 bases and 4 bases respectively, with 12 bases between them. The CDR3 protein is CASSERPGYNEQFF. In DNA form, the CDR3 reads TGTGCCAGCAGTGAACGGCCGGGATACAATGAGCAGTTCTTC.

This clonotype has a handful of counts. The chain employs TRBV10-2 and TRBJ2-7; D is ambiguous. CDR3 length equals 13 residues. Germline CDR1 WSHSY, CDR2 SAAADI. The V end lost 7 bases, the J end lost 2 bases, and 12 bases lay between the germline ends. As DNA, the CDR3 is TGCGCCAGCACGGCGATTTATACCTACGAGCAGTACTTC. It encodes CASTAIYTYEQYF.

The chain combines TRBV7-7 with TRBJ2-1, with TRBD2 identical over 12 bases. Germline CDR1 is SSHAT and CDR2 is FNYEAQ (reference sequence). The ends lost 5 bases at V and 0 bases at J; junction bases unmatched: 8. CDR3 length equals 18 residues. The CDR3 spells CASSPTSGRPSSYNEQFF. CDR3 nucleotide sequence: TGTGCCAGCAGCCCCACTAGCGGGAGGCCGAGCTCCTACAATGAGCAGTTCTTC.

This clonotype was observed many times. The gene calls are TRBV15 and TRBJ2-6; D perhaps matches TRBD1 (5 bases). The CDR3 is 15 residues long. The ends were cut back, 5 bases at V and 0 bases at J, with 8 bases in the middle. Germline V gene data show CDR1 as LNHNV and CDR2 as YYDKDF (reference sequence). The CDR3 is CATSLGHSGANVLTF. The CDR3, as DNA: TGTGCCACCAGCCTTGGACACTCTGGGGCCAACGTCCTGACTTTC.

The chain links TRBV7-9 to TRBJ1-5, with 7 positions matching TRBD1. V gave up 4 bases and J gave up 2 bases; unmatched junction bases: 2. The germline V gene has CDR1 SEHNR and CDR2 FQNEAQ (reference sequence). The CDR3 has 14 amino acids. The CDR3 DNA is TGTGCCAGCAGCTCAGGGGGGGGCAATCAGCCCCAGCATTTT. Residues: CASSSGGGNQPQHF.

The rearrangement joins TRBV7-9 to TRBJ1-1; no clear D gene. The CDR3 extends over 13 amino acids. Germline lookup yields CDR1 SEHNR and CDR2 FQNEAQ (reference sequence). Between the trimmed V and J ends, which lost 1 base and 5 bases, there was a span of 8 bases. The CDR3 sequence is CASSLGTSTEAFF. The CDR3 bases are TGTGCCAGCAGCTTAGGAACGTCTACTGAAGCTTTCTTT.

This clonotype has ten or more counts. The chain combines TRBV27 with TRBJ2-3; 8 bases line up with TRBD1. Germline lookup yields CDR1 MNHEY and CDR2 SMNVEV (reference sequence). The CDR3 sequence is 17 residues long. The trim removed 5 bases at V and 0 bases at J, leaving 10 bases unmatched. CDR3 bases: TGTGCCAGCAGTCCCCAGGGGACAGGCTATAGCACAGATACGCAGTATTTT. The encoded protein is CASSPQGTGYSTDTQYF.

This rearrangement joins TRBV19 to TRBJ2-2, with D tentatively TRBD1 (5 bases). Germline V CDR1 and CDR2: LNHDA, SQIVND (reference sequence). This CDR3 spans 14 amino acids. With 8 bases removed from V and 7 bases from J, the gap between germline ends came to 17 bases. The CDR3 DNA is TGTGCCAGTGCGTGGGGCTTACGAGGCGGGGAGCTGTTTTTT. Its protein product is CASAWGLRGGELFF.

This clonotype came up a few times. The V gene is TRBV2, the J gene TRBJ2-7; maybe TRBD2 (5 bases). The ends were cut back, 7 bases at V and 3 bases at J, with 10 bases in the middle. Germline-derived CDR1 and CDR2 are SNHLY and FYNNEI. CDR3 length: 12 amino acids. CDR3 sequence: CASKAGGYEQYF. The CDR3 DNA sequence: TGTGCCAGCAAGGCAGGAGGCTACGAGCAGTACTTC.

The table lists this clonotype with a few counts. V usage is TRBV25-1 and J usage is TRBJ2-7, with 10 positions matching TRBD1. After removal of 4 bases from V and 5 bases from J, the junction contained 2 bases not matched to a gene. In germline, CDR1 is MGHDK, CDR2 SYGVNS. The CDR3 runs 13 residues. The CDR3 DNA follows: TGTGCCAGCAGTGGGACAGGGGGAAACGAGCAGTACTTC. It translates to CASSGTGGNEQYF.

The chain links TRBV9 to TRBJ2-1; 9 bases match TRBD1. The V and J ends lost 3 bases and 8 bases, in that order; junction bases with no gene match: 9. CDR1 and CDR2 (germline): SGDLS, YYNGEE. The CDR3 runs to 15 residues. The CDR3 region is CASSDPGTGLDEQFF. CDR3 nucleotides: TGTGCCAGCAGCGACCCCGGGACAGGGTTGGATGAGCAGTTCTTC.

This chain joins TRBV4-1 and TRBJ1-1; D ambiguous. Germline V gives CDR1 MGHRA, CDR2 YSYEKL. The CDR3 is 13 residues long. Trimming pared 2 bases from V and 3 bases from J, leaving 7 bases between. The CDR3 DNA is TGCGCCAGCAGCCAATTGAGGGACACTGAAGCTTTCTTT. It yields the protein CASSQLRDTEAFF.

This clonotype has at least ten counts. This chain links TRBV4-1 with TRBJ1-2; TRBD1 agrees at 9 bases. CDR1 MGHRA and CDR2 YSYEKL come from the germline V gene. The CDR3 contains 16 residues. The V gene end was trimmed by 0 bases and the J gene end by 8 bases; junction bases not matched to a gene: 10. For the CDR3, the DNA is TGCGCCAGCAGCCAAGACCTCGTGGGGACAGGGAGAGGCTACACCTTC. Protein product: CASSQDLVGTGRGYTF.

Concerning this clonotype: Since a much larger clone is just one base distant, this may be a read error. CDR3 amino acids: CASSRRWGDSYEQYF. CDR3 nucleotide sequence: TGCGCCAGCAGCCGACGTTGGGGGGACTCCTACGAGCAGTACTTC. This sequence joins TRBV5-1 and TRBJ2-7, with D maybe TRBD2 (6 bases). Trimming took 4 bases from V and 0 from J, leaving 14 bases between them. Germline V gene sequence: CDR1 SGHRS, CDR2 YFSETQ. This CDR3 is built from 15 residues.

The V gene is TRBV10-2, the J gene TRBJ2-2, with TRBD2 identical over 14 bases. The CDR3 has 18 residues. Germline loops: CDR1 WSHSY, CDR2 SAAADI. The V segment lost 6 bases and the J segment 0 bases; nucleotides outside the gene matches: 6. The CDR3 sequence is CASRETSGRVPNTGELFF. The CDR3 DNA is TGCGCCAGCAGGGAGACTAGCGGGAGGGTACCGAACACCGGGGAGCTGTTTTTT.

The chain uses TRBV12-3 or TRBV12-4 and TRBJ1-1; D remains ambiguous. CDR3 length equals 14 residues. V was shortened by 7 bases and J by 5 bases, with 17 bases between the two germline ends. The CDR3 sequence is CASITPQLGTEAFF. CDR3 DNA sequence: TGTGCCAGCATTACTCCACAGTTAGGGACTGAAGCTTTCTTT.

The rearrangement uses TRBV4-1 and TRBJ2-7; tentative D call: TRBD1 (5 bases). V lost 1 base to trimming and J lost 3 bases, with 13 bases between them. Per germline, CDR1 MGHRA and CDR2 YSYEKL. This CDR3 comprises 15 residues. In DNA, the CDR3 is TGCGCCAGCAGCCAAGGTGCGACAGCTATCTACGAGCAGTACTTC. This sequence encodes CASSQGATAIYEQYF.